Below, one TCR beta chain is given with its context. The data are from a study of blood T cell repertoires in COVID-19. Across the whole study: The samples span acute and convalescent COVID-19 from the United States, Italy and Spain.

Original processing notes: Reference gene primer amplification yielded estimated nucleated cell counts. The assay was immunoSEQ multiplex PCR, and TCRdb's table has in-frame clones only and misses some. That table gives V, J and clone size, and the DNA gave D and trimming. Among 200,000 to 250,000 clones listed, around 87% were seen once. The source is a man between 60 and 75 years old with acute or convalescent COVID-19. The sample comprised peripheral blood.

CDR3 residues: CASRSRVGGEKLFF. The CDR3 DNA reads TGTGCCAGCAGGTCACGGGTCGGAGGTGAAAAACTGTTTTTT. This sequence joins TRBV11-3 and TRBJ1-4; D remains unclear. The length of the CDR3 is 14 residues. CDR1 is SGHNT and CDR2 is YENEEA in the germline V gene. Trimming took off 6 bases at V and 7 bases at J, with 15 bases between the two ends. Drawing the rest from reference TRBV11-3 and TRBJ1-4, the complete variable domain is EAGVVQSPRYKIIEKKQPVAFWCNPISGHNTLYWYLQNLGQGPELLIRYENEEAVDDSQLPKDRFSAERLKGVDSTLKIQPAELGDSAVYLCASRSRVGGEKLFFGSGTQLSVL.